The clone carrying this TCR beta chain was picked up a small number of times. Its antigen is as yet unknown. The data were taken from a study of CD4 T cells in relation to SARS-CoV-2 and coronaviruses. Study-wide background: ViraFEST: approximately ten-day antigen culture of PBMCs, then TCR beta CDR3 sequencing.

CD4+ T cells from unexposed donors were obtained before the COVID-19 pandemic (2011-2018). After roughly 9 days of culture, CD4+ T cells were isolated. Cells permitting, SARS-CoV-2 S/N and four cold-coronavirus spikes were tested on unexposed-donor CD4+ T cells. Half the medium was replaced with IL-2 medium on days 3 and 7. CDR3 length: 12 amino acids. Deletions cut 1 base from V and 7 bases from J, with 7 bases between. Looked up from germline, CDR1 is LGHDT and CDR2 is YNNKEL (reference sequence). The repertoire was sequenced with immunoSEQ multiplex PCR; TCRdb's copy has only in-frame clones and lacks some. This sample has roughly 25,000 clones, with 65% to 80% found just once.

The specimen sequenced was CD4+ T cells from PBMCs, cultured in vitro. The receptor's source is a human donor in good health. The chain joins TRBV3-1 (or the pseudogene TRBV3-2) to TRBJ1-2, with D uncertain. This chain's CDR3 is CASSQVWGGYTF. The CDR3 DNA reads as TGTGCCAGCAGCCAAGTTTGGGGTGGCTACACCTTC.